Detailed here is one T cell receptor beta chain. What it binds is unknown. The record originates from a study of graft-versus-host responses after intestinal transplantation. The data were produced by immunoSEQ multiplex PCR, yet TCRdb's version contains in-frame clones alone and is incomplete. The sample holds 9,000 to 13,000 clones, 80% to 95% seen once. Overall study results and limits: HvG clone declines early post-transplant were associated with peak circulating GvH levels. Recipient-marrow GvH clones were detected, some having first appeared in ileum or blood. Subjects displaying graft-donor T cell macrochimerism possessed elevated graft-versus-host to host-versus-graft clonal ratios inside allografts.

Germline V gene lookup returns CDR1 SGHVS and CDR2 FNYEAQ. The CDR3 totals 17 residues. Losses at the gene ends were 4 bases for V and 1 base for J; bases not matched to a gene: 11. V gene TRBV7-6 combines with J gene TRBJ2-5, with TRBD2 matching over 8 bases. The input for sequencing was PBMCs, taken approximately 42 days after intestinal transplantation. This TCR derives from a human patient who received an intestinal transplant, so some T cells may come from the graft donor. CDR3 nucleotides: TGTGCCAGCAGCTCCCTGGCGTCTAGCGGGCCCCAAGAGACCCAGTACTTC. Residues: CASSSLASSGPQETQYF.